Below, one T cell receptor beta chain is given with its context. Its specificity is unknown. The data stem from a study of blood T cells in healthy people across ages. Whole-study results and caveats: Age advanced and TCR beta diversity per million T cells fell, roughly linearly.

A sample-barcoded 5' primer and a J-beta primer mix were used in a second PCR of about 7 to 12 cycles. Each cDNA molecule carried a tag from a template-switch adaptor that contained 12 random nucleotides. Via MiXCR, TCRdb re-called the 5' RACE reads, giving one row per CDR3 protein. The table lists hundreds of thousands of distinct CDR3 sequences, 20% to 25% of them singletons. The CDR3 has 18 amino acids. Germline CDR1 is MNHNS and CDR2 is SASEGT. This sample also appeared in a second study, on T cells of mothers and their children. That source notes: The people who donated were a few healthy Caucasian mothers and their six children.

Sequenced input: blood. The chain employs TRBV6-1 and TRBJ2-5; TRBD1 matches 10 bases. The tail of the sequence fits TRBJ2-1 better, so the J call may be wrong. The origin of this receptor is a boy between 10 and 17 years old in good health. The CDR3: CASKGTLETGGAIDGQFF. CDR3 coding DNA: TGTGCCAGTAAAGGAACACTCGAGACAGGGGGCGCAATCGATGGTCAGTTCTTC.